This T cell receptor (beta chain) is from a study of shared clonotypes between healthy human individuals (dated by TCRdb to the early 2020s). Background on the whole study: Three men and two women, aged 18 to 49 years, made up the cohort. For each donor, CD4 naive and CD4 memory were each run on three plates, CD8 naive on two plates, and CD8 memory on one plate. Libraries were prepared and TCR repertoires were sequenced by different laboratories using diverse techniques, in order to increase sequencing depth and limit assay-specific biases. Each donor's leukapheresis produced roughly between about 0.9 and 9.5 billion PBMCs. Blood TCR repertoires of about 5 healthy adults were deeply sequenced to estimate repertoire size and the extent of clonotype sharing between individuals.

Concerning this clone itself: Its antigen is unknown. There are no base qualities to consult, and no much larger clone falls within one base. Different DNA sequences within this sample yield the same CDR3.

Results the study describes overall, beyond this receptor: Only blood was sampled, and tissue TCR repertoires likely differ from those in blood. Across four donors, approximately 5% of naive CD4, more than 3% of naive CD8, roughly 2.2% of memory CD4, and approximately 0.4% of memory CD8 clonotypes were shared. Naive subsets generally had larger estimated clonotype richness than memory subsets. Even with the large sequencing depth, rarefaction of the sorted-subset datasets indicated that sequencing was incomplete. The genetic and exposure-history diversity represented was limited by the small number of donors. Higher generation probabilities were observed for clonotypes shared by all four sorted-subset donors than for non-shared clonotypes. Pairwise subsampling indicated that sequencing depth was expected to affect the degree of clonotype sharing among donors.

Using the deep immunoSEQ assay, multiplex PCR amplified TCR CDR3 regions from genomic DNA. Extracted genomic DNA from each cell subset was spread evenly across all wells of several immunoSEQ 96-well plates, with each plate serving as a replicate. For sorted subsets, around 200 ng genomic DNA, equal to about 30,000 T cell genomes, was loaded into each replicate PCR. The purified libraries were quantified using a Qubit 3.0 fluorometer, sized with a Bioanalyzer 2100, and then quantified again using the KAPA Library Quantification kit. A separate single-read 150-cycle Illumina NextSeq 550 flow cell was used to sequence each immunoSEQ 96-well plate. The original methods were these. Because the immunoSEQ output included only junctional sequences and no quality scores, the filtering could not be the same as the filtering used for full-length reads. Sequences were annotated with PyIR, a Python wrapper for IgBLAST v1.9, and V/J genes and CDR3 were assigned using IMGT germline references. Reads were removed for weak V/J assignments (E-value above 1e-6), missing CDR3, stop codons, out-of-frame junctions, or ambiguous translated residues. V3J clonotypes were defined by identical inferred V gene, J gene, and CDR3 amino acid sequence. Percentage overlap between repertoires was computed as shared unique clonotypes divided by the size of the smaller repertoire. Richness of each repertoire was evaluated using RTK rarefaction, the Chao1 estimator, and Recon v2.1 estimates of unobserved clonotypes. Generation probabilities for all TCRbeta clonotypes obtained by the gDNA method from four donors were computed using OLGA. The immuneACCESS repertoire file appears here via TCRdb, limited to in-frame rearrangements. These files lack a portion of the clones; in checked studies, under half of the deficit traces to unresolved V genes, and the cause of the others is not known. The D gene and trimming were derived from the DNA, and the V and J assignments and clone size from that table. The sample includes more than 2,000,000 clones, with more than 80% observed a single time. The ten top clones hold 0.39% of the sample.

Taken from cysteine to phenylalanine, the CDR3 has 15 residues. Only the CDR3 region is kept as DNA, spanning 45 bases read in frame from base 1. CDR1 and CDR2 are drawn from the germline V gene: SNHLY, FYNNEI. The germline V end is reduced by 2 bases and the J end by 2 bases; junction bases left unmatched: 2. Healthy HIV-negative adults with no recently reported acute infections or vaccinations were included as donors. All donors were Caucasian adults living in Nashville, Tennessee, USA. CD4+ T cells were enriched by magnetic negative selection; naive cells were then positively selected on CD45RA, and the negative fraction formed the memory subset. After blood collection by leukapheresis, PBMCs were isolated using Ficoll-Histopaque density gradient centrifugation and then cryopreserved in the vapor phase of liquid nitrogen. Analytical flow cytometry was used to check the purity and quantity of each magnetically sorted T cell population. Each sorted fraction had its genomic DNA isolated and then quantified by UV absorbance on a Nanodrop 2000c.

Recombination linked TRBV2 to TRBJ2-1; 8 central bases correspond to TRBD2. The TCR comes from a man younger than 35 in good health. Some clones in this sample may be carry-over from other donors' samples. The sample consisted of naive CD4+ T cells from PBMCs. The cell subset or site label corresponds to: CD45RA+ positively selected. The DNA sequence is as follows: TGTGCCAGCAGTGAAAGCGGGAGAGCCTACAATGAGCAGTTCTTC. It codes for CASSESGRAYNEQFF.